The entry below describes one T cell receptor beta chain. Antigen unknown. Profiled with immunoSEQ multiplex PCR; TCRdb holds only in-frame clones, not every one. The sample lists approximately 23,000 clones; 70% to 85% were seen once. The source of the sample is a study of EBV T-cell therapy then PD-1 blockade in nasopharyngeal carcinoma. Treatment given: AdE1-LMPpoly-expanded autologous EBV-specific T-cell therapy followed by anti-PD-1 nivolumab. Material: CD8+ T cells from blood, obtained at day -245 from a patient whose treatment included autologous EBV-specific T cells and nivolumab. The clonotype was recovered from a man aged 40-49 years with nasopharyngeal carcinoma.

The DNA for the CDR3 is TGTGCCAGCAGTTACATGGGGACAGGGGGGTCCGGGGAGCTGTTTTTT. Amino acid sequence: CASSYMGTGGSGELFF. The rearrangement uses TRBV6-5 and TRBJ2-2; TRBD1 aligns across 11 bases. The CDR3 spans 16 residues. The germline V gene encodes CDR1 MNHEY and CDR2 SVGAGI. The V gene end was trimmed by 2 bases and the J gene end by 6 bases; junction bases not matched to a gene: 5.